This T cell receptor beta chain originates from a study of T cell changes during pregnancy in multiple sclerosis. Clones were read by immunoSEQ multiplex PCR, and TCRdb kept only the in-frame ones, dropping some. This table holds 55,000 to 70,000 clones, 92% found once. V lost 4 bases, J lost 2 bases, and 12 bases lay in between. This CDR3 has 14 residues. CDR1 is SGDLS, CDR2 YYNGEE, per germline. The rearrangement joins TRBV9 to TRBJ2-5, with D possibly being TRBD2 (5 bases). The material sequenced was peripheral blood, taken in the second trimester of pregnancy. The clonotype originates from a female donor in good health, enrolled as a control in a pregnancy study. The CDR3 sequence: CASSFRERQETQYF. The CDR3 region has the DNA TGTGCCAGCAGCTTCCGGGAACGTCAAGAGACCCAGTACTTC.